Listed below are T cell receptor beta chains from one sample, sequenced in a study of blood T cell repertoires in COVID-19. Sequencing was performed with immunoSEQ multiplex PCR; in TCRdb, only in-frame clones are kept and a portion is missing. The data show about 120,000 clones, with 85% seen just once and about 11% held by the top ten. Input material: peripheral blood. Receptor source: a man at least 80 years old with acute or convalescent COVID-19. CDR3s include the opening cysteine and the closing phenylalanine or tryptophan. The order of the fields is CDR3 length, V gene, D gene, clone size, J gene, CDR3 protein, CDR3 DNA. D genes are given only for firm matches. Clone size is shown for a subset of rows, as once, few, many or a class of expanded clone.

length: 16; V: TRBV18; D: NA; size: NA; J: TRBJ1-4; CDR3: CASSPNQGVPNEKLFF; DNA: TGTGCCAGCTCACCAAACCAAGGGGTTCCTAATGAAAAACTGTTTTTT
length: 17; V: TRBV3-1/TRBV3-2; D: TRBD2; size: NA; J: TRBJ2-3; CDR3: CASSQGRLAASTDTQYF; DNA: TGTGCCAGCAGCCAAGGCCGACTAGCAGCTAGCACAGATACGCAGTATTTT
length: 16; V: TRBV5-1; D: NA; size: NA; J: TRBJ1-6; CDR3: CASSSEGSSYNSPLHF; DNA: TGCGCCAGCAGCTCGGAGGGGAGCTCCTATAATTCACCCCTCCACTTT
length: 14; V: TRBV7-3; D: NA; size: NA; J: TRBJ1-1; CDR3: CASSRGAGNTEAFF; DNA: TGTGCCAGCAGCCGCGGGGCAGGGAACACTGAAGCTTTCTTT
length: 18; V: TRBV7-9; D: TRBD1; size: NA; J: TRBJ1-4; CDR3: CASSLFSGTTGANEKLFF; DNA: TGTGCCAGCAGCTTATTTTCCGGAACGACAGGGGCTAATGAAAAACTGTTTTTT
length: 17; V: TRBV7-2; D: TRBD2; size: NA; J: TRBJ2-7; CDR3: CASSSIITSGRGNEQYF; DNA: TGTGCCAGCAGCTCGATAATTACTAGCGGGAGGGGGAACGAGCAGTACTTC
length: 13; V: TRBV5-1; D: NA; size: NA; J: TRBJ1-2; CDR3: CASSLGQIYGYTF; DNA: TGCGCCAGCAGCTTGGGTCAGATCTATGGCTACACCTTC
length: 14; V: TRBV5-1; D: NA; size: NA; J: TRBJ1-2; CDR3: CASSLVSGFDGYTF; DNA: TGCGCCAGCAGCTTGGTATCCGGGTTCGATGGCTACACCTTC
length: 16; V: TRBV27; D: TRBD2; size: NA; J: TRBJ2-7; CDR3: CASNPGLAGGSYEQYF; DNA: TGTGCCAGCAACCCCGGTCTAGCGGGAGGGTCCTACGAGCAGTACTTC
length: 14; V: TRBV5-1; D: TRBD1; size: few; J: TRBJ2-3; CDR3: CASSLQGWTDTQYF; DNA: TGCGCCAGCAGCTTACAGGGGTGGACAGATACGCAGTATTTT
length: 10; V: TRBV10-1; D: NA; size: NA; J: TRBJ1-1; CDR3: CARTNAEAFF; DNA: TGCGCCAGGACTAACGCTGAAGCTTTCTTT
length: 16; V: TRBV9; D: TRBD1; size: NA; J: TRBJ2-2; CDR3: CASSFRDRANTGELFF; DNA: TGTGCCAGCAGCTTCCGGGACAGGGCGAACACCGGGGAGCTGTTTTTT
length: 14; V: TRBV9; D: TRBD1; size: NA; J: TRBJ1-4; CDR3: CASSVGTGTEKLFF; DNA: TGTGCCAGCAGCGTGGGGACAGGGACTGAAAAACTGTTTTTT
length: 16; V: TRBV5-1; D: NA; size: NA; J: TRBJ1-3; CDR3: CASSLPTDISGNTIYF; DNA: TGCGCCAGCAGCTTGCCAACAGATATAAGTGGAAACACCATATATTTT
length: 15; V: TRBV10-2; D: NA; size: NA; J: TRBJ2-2; CDR3: CASSVDSGNTGELFF; DNA: TGCGCCAGCAGTGTAGATAGCGGCAACACCGGGGAGCTGTTTTTT
length: 17; V: TRBV18; D: TRBD1; size: few; J: TRBJ1-2; CDR3: CASSPGTGGRANYGYTF; DNA: TGTGCCAGCTCGCCAGGGACAGGGGGAAGAGCTAACTATGGCTACACCTTC
length: 12; V: TRBV6-5; D: NA; size: NA; J: TRBJ2-7; CDR3: CASRTGTYEQYF; DNA: TGTGCCAGCAGGACAGGTACCTACGAGCAGTACTTC
length: 17; V: TRBV9; D: NA; size: NA; J: TRBJ2-3; CDR3: CASSGAPREVRTDTQYF; DNA: TGTGCCAGCAGCGGGGCCCCCAGGGAGGTACGAACAGATACGCAGTATTTT
length: 13; V: TRBV5-4; D: TRBD1; size: NA; J: TRBJ2-3; CDR3: CASSLTGPDTQYF; DNA: TGTGCCAGCAGCCTGACAGGGCCAGATACGCAGTATTTT
length: 14; V: TRBV5-1; D: TRBD1; size: NA; J: TRBJ1-5; CDR3: CASSRQGGNQPQHF; DNA: TGCGCCAGCAGTCGACAGGGGGGTAATCAGCCCCAGCATTTT
length: 17; V: TRBV27; D: TRBD1; size: NA; J: TRBJ2-3; CDR3: CASSLSRGPGRGDTQYF; DNA: TGTGCCAGCAGTTTATCCAGGGGGCCAGGAAGGGGAGATACGCAGTATTTT
length: 14; V: TRBV27; D: NA; size: NA; J: TRBJ1-2; CDR3: CASSPSGGGYGYTF; DNA: TGTGCCAGCAGTCCTAGCGGGGGCGGCTATGGCTACACCTTC
length: 13; V: TRBV28; D: NA; size: NA; J: TRBJ1-2; CDR3: CASSSGGLYGYTF; DNA: TGTGCCAGCAGTTCGGGGGGCCTCTATGGCTACACCTTC
length: 16; V: TRBV5-1; D: TRBD1; size: NA; J: TRBJ2-3; CDR3: CASSSAGTGLSGTQYF; DNA: TGCGCCAGCAGCTCAGCCGGGACAGGGCTCTCGGGGACGCAGTATTTT